This TCR beta chain was captured by sequencing in a study of CD8 T cells in ankylosing spondylitis. Overall study results and limits: Clones tied to disease were said to be significantly enriched in matched ankylosing spondylitis synovial fluid. The authors found the disease-linked clones to be CD8+ and relatively rare in peripheral blood. Apparently characteristic of ankylosing spondylitis blood was a TCR beta motif (roughly eight highly homologous variants). Past research had described some motif variants in reactive arthritis synovial fluid and blood.

This CDR3 is built from 14 residues. CDR1 and CDR2 (germline): MNHNS, SASEGT. V dropped 6 bases and J dropped 8 bases, with 16 bases sitting between them. As concerns this clonotype: Antigen: not known.

Construction of TCR beta libraries was performed using quantitative 5'-RACE with molecular barcodes. One entry per CDR3 protein, called by TCRdb with MiXCR from the 5' RACE reads. The top ten clones hold about 15% of a sample with a few hundred thousand distinct CDR3 sequences, around 8% of them seen once. The sequenced sample was blood, either unsorted or a sorted T cell fraction (not recorded which). The chain links TRBV6-1 to TRBJ1-4; possibly TRBD1 for D (6 bases). This receptor was identified in a male donor with ankylosing spondylitis. DNA for the CDR3: TGTGCCAGCAGAGAGCCTGGACAGCTGGAAAAACTGTTTTTT. It translates to CASREPGQLEKLFF.